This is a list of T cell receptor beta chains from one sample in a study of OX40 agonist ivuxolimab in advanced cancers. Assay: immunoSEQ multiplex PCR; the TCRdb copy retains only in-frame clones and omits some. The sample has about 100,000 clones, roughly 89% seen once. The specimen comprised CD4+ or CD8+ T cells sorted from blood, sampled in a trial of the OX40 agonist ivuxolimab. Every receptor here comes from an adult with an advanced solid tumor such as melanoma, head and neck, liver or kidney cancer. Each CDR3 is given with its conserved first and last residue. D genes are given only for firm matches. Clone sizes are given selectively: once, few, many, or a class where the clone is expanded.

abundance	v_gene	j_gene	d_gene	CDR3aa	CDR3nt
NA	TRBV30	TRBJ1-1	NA	CAWNLVQGARYTEAFF	TGTGCCTGGAATTTAGTTCAAGGGGCCCGGTACACTGAAGCTTTCTTT
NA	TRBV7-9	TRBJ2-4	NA	CASSSERVLTKNIQYF	TGTGCCAGCAGCTCCGAACGAGTTCTCACCAAAAACATTCAGTACTTC
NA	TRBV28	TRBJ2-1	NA	CASSEGYNEQFF	TGTGCCAGTTCGGAGGGGTACAATGAGCAGTTCTTC
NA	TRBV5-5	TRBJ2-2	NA	CASSYRASLANTGELFF	TGTGCCAGCAGCTACCGGGCCTCCCTTGCGAACACCGGGGAGCTGTTTTTT
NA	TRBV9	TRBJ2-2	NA	CASSVGTDLNTGELFF	TGTGCCAGCAGCGTAGGGACAGATTTAAACACCGGGGAGCTGTTTTTT
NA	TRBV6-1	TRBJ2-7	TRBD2	CASSDGGGRSSYEQYF	TGTGCCAGCAGTGACGGCGGGGGAAGGAGCTCCTACGAGCAGTACTTC
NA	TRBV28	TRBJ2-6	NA	CASTEGAGANVLTF	TGTGCCAGCACGGAGGGAGCTGGGGCCAACGTCCTGACTTTC
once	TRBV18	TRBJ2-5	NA	CASSPPLRPLAQETQYF	TGTGCCAGCTCACCCCCTCTGAGGCCCCTAGCTCAAGAGACCCAGTACTTC
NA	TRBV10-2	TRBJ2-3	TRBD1	CASRADRASTDTQYF	TGCGCCAGCAGAGCGGACAGGGCGAGCACAGATACGCAGTATTTT
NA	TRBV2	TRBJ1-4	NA	CASSGGAAGHEKLFF	TGTGCCAGCAGTGGGGGGGCAGCTGGACATGAAAAACTGTTTTTT
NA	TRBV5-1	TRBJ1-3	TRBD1	CASSLGTAGNTIYF	TGCGCCAGCAGCCTAGGGACAGCTGGAAACACCATATATTTT
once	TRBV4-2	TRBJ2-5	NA	CASSRLGGLETQYF	TGTGCCAGCTCCCGACTAGGGGGATTGGAGACCCAGTACTTC
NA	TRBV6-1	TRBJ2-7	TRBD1	CATWTGYEQYF	TGTGCCACCTGGACAGGGTACGAGCAGTACTTC
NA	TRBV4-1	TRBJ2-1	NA	CASSQAQVYNEQFF	TGCGCCAGCAGCCAAGCTCAGGTGTACAATGAGCAGTTCTTC
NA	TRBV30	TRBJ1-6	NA	CAWRGGVSSPLHF	TGTGCCTGGCGGGGGGGGGTGAGTTCACCCCTCCACTTT
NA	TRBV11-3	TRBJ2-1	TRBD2	CASSPGGDLYNEQFF	TGTGCCAGCAGCCCTGGGGGGGACCTATACAATGAGCAGTTCTTC
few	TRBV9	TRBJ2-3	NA	CASSVGTGTDTQYF	TGTGCCAGCAGCGTAGGAACAGGGACAGATACGCAGTATTTT
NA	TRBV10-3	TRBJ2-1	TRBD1	CAISPGQSYNEQFF	TGTGCCATCAGCCCGGGACAGTCCTACAATGAGCAGTTCTTC
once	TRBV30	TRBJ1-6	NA	CAWMANSPLHF	TGTGCCTGGATGGCGAATTCACCCCTCCACTTT
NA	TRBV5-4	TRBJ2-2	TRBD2	CASKGLGDTGELFF	TGTGCCAGCAAGGGACTAGGGGACACCGGGGAGCTGTTTTTT
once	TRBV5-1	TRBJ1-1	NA	CASSLRTGNTEAFF	TGCGCCAGCAGCCTCAGGACGGGTAACACTGAAGCTTTCTTT
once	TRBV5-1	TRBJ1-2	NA	CASSGPGTRGNGYTF	TGCGCCAGCAGCGGACCCGGGACGCGGGGGAATGGCTACACCTTC
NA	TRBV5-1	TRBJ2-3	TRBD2	CASSPGGSGSSTDTQYF	TGCGCCAGCAGTCCGGGGGGATCAGGGTCGAGCACAGATACGCAGTATTTT
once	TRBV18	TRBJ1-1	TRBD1	CASSQGQGNTEAFF	TGTGCCAGCTCACAGGGACAGGGGAACACTGAAGCTTTCTTT
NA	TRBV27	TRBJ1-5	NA	CASSPGRFSRGQPQHF	TGTGCCAGCAGTCCCGGCCGATTTAGTAGAGGTCAGCCCCAGCATTTT
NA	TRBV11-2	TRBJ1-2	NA	CASSLDLGPNYGYTF	TGTGCCAGCAGCTTAGATCTAGGGCCTAACTATGGCTACACCTTC
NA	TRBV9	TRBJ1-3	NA	CASSAHPGNTIYF	TGTGCCAGCAGCGCCCACCCCGGAAACACCATATATTTT
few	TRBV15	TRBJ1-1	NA	CATSRDEWGTAFF	TGTGCCACCAGCAGAGATGAATGGGGAACTGCTTTCTTT
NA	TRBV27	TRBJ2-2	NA	CASRLKAGSTTGELFF	TGTGCCAGCCGTCTAAAGGCGGGGTCGACCACCGGGGAGCTGTTTTTT
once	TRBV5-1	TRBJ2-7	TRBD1	CASSSDRVYEQYF	TGCGCCAGCAGCTCGGACAGGGTTTACGAGCAGTACTTC
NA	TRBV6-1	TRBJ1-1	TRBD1	CASSRPETGSAFF	TGTGCCAGCAGTCGTCCCGAGACAGGGTCGGCTTTCTTT
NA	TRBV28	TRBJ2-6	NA	CASSFTSGISGANVLTF	TGTGCCAGCAGTTTCACATCGGGGATCTCTGGGGCCAACGTCCTGACTTTC
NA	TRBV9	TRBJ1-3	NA	CASSAAPGNTIYF	TGTGCCAGCAGCGCCGCCCCTGGAAACACCATATATTTT
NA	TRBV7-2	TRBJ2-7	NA	CASSLLAGNYEQYF	TGTGCCAGCAGCTTACTTGCAGGGAACTACGAGCAGTACTTC
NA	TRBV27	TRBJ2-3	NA	CASSLVAWGGSSTDTQYF	TGTGCCAGCAGTTTAGTCGCTTGGGGCGGGTCTAGCACAGATACGCAGTATTTT
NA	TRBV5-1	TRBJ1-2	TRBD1	CASSPGDRANYGYTF	TGCGCCAGCAGCCCCGGGGACAGAGCTAACTATGGCTACACCTTC
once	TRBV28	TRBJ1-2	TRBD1	CANSRTGTNYGYTF	TGTGCGAATTCCCGGACAGGGACTAACTATGGCTACACCTTC
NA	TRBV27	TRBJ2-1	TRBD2	CASSFGLAGILSYNEQFF	TGTGCCAGCAGTTTTGGCCTAGCGGGCATTCTCTCCTACAATGAGCAGTTCTTC
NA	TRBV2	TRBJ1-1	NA	CASSAQGNTEAFF	TGTGCCAGCAGTGCCCAGGGGAACACTGAAGCTTTCTTT
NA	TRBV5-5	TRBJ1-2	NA	CASSPGAGRDYGYTF	TGTGCCAGCAGCCCCGGGGCAGGGCGGGACTATGGCTACACCTTC
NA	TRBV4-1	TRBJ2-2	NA	CASSRRALRGTGELFF	TGCGCCAGCAGCCGACGAGCGTTGCGGGGCACCGGGGAGCTGTTTTTT
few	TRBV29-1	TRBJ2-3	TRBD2	CSVAGGGTTDTQYF	TGCAGCGTCGCGGGGGGGGGTACCACAGATACGCAGTATTTT
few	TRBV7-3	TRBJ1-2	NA	CASSLMGARGYTF	TGTGCCAGCAGCTTAATGGGGGCGCGGGGCTACACCTTC
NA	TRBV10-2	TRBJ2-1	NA	CASRDEGRSYNEQFF	TGCGCCAGCAGGGATGAGGGAAGGTCCTACAATGAGCAGTTCTTC
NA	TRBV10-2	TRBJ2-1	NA	CARQVEKFF	TGCGCCAGACAGGTCGAAAAATTCTTC
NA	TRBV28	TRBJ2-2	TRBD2	CASSGSGGTRTGELFF	TGTGCCAGCAGTGGGAGCGGGGGGACTCGGACCGGGGAGCTGTTTTTT
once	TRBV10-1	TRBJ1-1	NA	CASSPQGLTEAFF	TGCGCCAGCAGTCCTCAGGGTCTGACTGAAGCTTTCTTT
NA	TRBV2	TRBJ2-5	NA	CASIGPLTQETQYF	TGTGCCAGCATAGGCCCTCTAACCCAAGAGACCCAGTACTTC
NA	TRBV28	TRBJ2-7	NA	CASSPSPPAPYEQYF	TGTGCCAGCAGTCCCAGTCCCCCGGCCCCCTACGAGCAGTACTTC
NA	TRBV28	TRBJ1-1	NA	CASSSQGTEAFF	TGTGCCAGCAGTTCCCAGGGAACTGAAGCTTTCTTT
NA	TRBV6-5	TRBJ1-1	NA	CASSYGWNTEAFF	TGTGCCAGCAGTTACGGGTGGAACACTGAAGCTTTCTTT
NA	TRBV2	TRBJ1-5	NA	CASSEGPASNQPQHF	TGTGCCAGCAGTGAAGGTCCAGCCAGCAATCAGCCCCAGCATTTT
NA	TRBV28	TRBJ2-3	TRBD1	CASSFITGDVTDTQYF	TGTGCCAGCAGTTTCATCACAGGGGATGTGACAGATACGCAGTATTTT
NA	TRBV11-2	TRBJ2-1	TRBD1	CASSLGRTGGYVDEQFF	TGTGCCAGCAGCTTAGGACGGACAGGGGGGTATGTCGATGAGCAGTTCTTC
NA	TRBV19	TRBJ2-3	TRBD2	CASSRLAGATTDTQYF	TGTGCCAGTAGTCGCCTAGCGGGGGCAACCACAGATACGCAGTATTTT